Below are 23 T cell receptor beta chains sequenced from a single sample in a study of blood T cell repertoires in COVID-19. Assay used: immunoSEQ multiplex PCR; TCRdb lists only in-frame clones, some missing. This sample has 94,000 or so clones, with 88% found just once. Sequenced sample: peripheral blood. The receptors come from a woman at least 80 years old with active COVID-19.

The chain joins TRBV5-1 to TRBJ2-1, with 9 bases that match TRBD2. The V gene end was trimmed by 2 bases and the J gene end by 7 bases; junction bases not matched to a gene: 7. CDR3 size: 15 residues. In germline, CDR1 is SGHRS, CDR2 YFSETQ. Here the CDR3 DNA reads TGCGCCAGCAGCTTAGAACTAGCGGGTAGGAATGAGCAGTTCTTC. This encodes CASSLELAGRNEQFF.

A single count supports this clone. The V and J genes are TRBV3-1 (or the pseudogene TRBV3-2) and TRBJ2-1; the match to TRBD2 covers 10 bases. Germline V lookup: CDR1 LGHDT, CDR2 YNNKEL (reference sequence). This CDR3 comprises 16 residues. V shed 6 bases, J shed 10 bases, and the junction held 15 bases outside the gene matches. The CDR3 here is CASRKSWTSGAGEQFF. DNA of the CDR3: TGTGCCAGCAGAAAAAGTTGGACTAGCGGCGCGGGAGAGCAGTTCTTC.

The rearrangement uses TRBV13 and TRBJ2-6, with a weak D call TRBD1 (7 bases). Germline V gene data show CDR1 as PRHDT and CDR2 as FYEKMQ (reference sequence). CDR3 size: 17 residues. V was clipped by 3 bases and J by 2 bases, with 14 bases between them. CDR3 residues: CASSFMIRGAGANVLTF. The DNA for the CDR3 is TGTGCCAGCAGCTTTATGATCAGGGGGGCTGGGGCCAACGTCCTGACTTTC.

The chain joins TRBV6-5 to TRBJ1-1; TRBD1 is a possible D gene (5 bases). The CDR3 consists of 14 residues. V dropped 5 bases and J dropped 6 bases, with 16 bases sitting between them. The germline V gene encodes CDR1 MNHEY and CDR2 SVGAGI. CDR3 region: CASSPAGRDPEAFF. The DNA for the CDR3 is TGTGCCAGCAGTCCCGCCGGGAGGGACCCTGAAGCTTTCTTT.

This rearrangement joins TRBV2 to TRBJ1-6; D is possibly TRBD1 (6 bases). The germline V and J ends were trimmed by 4 bases and 9 bases, with 13 bases remaining between them. The CDR3 spans 14 residues. Germline V gene lookup returns CDR1 SNHLY and CDR2 FYNNEI. DNA of the CDR3: TGTGCCAGCAGTGGGACAGTTAGGTCTTCACCCCTCCACTTT. It translates to CASSGTVRSSPLHF. Together with reference TRBV2 and TRBJ1-6, the CDR3 gives the full variable domain: EPEVTQTPSHQVTQMGQEVILRCVPISNHLYFYWYRQILGQKVEFLVSFYNNEISEKSEIFDDQFSVERPDGSNFTLKIRSTKLEDSAMYFCASSGTVRSSPLHFGNGTRLTVT.

This rearrangement joins TRBV12-3 or TRBV12-4 to TRBJ1-4; TRBD1 matches 7 bases. CDR3 length: 13 residues. V lost 6 bases and J lost 8; bases outside the gene matches: 6. CDR3: CASSIGQAEKLFF. The CDR3 DNA is TGTGCCAGCAGCATCGGACAGGCAGAAAAACTGTTTTTT.

The CDR3 bases are TGCGCCAGCAGCTTTAACAGGTCGAATCAGCCCCAGCATTTT. Translated, it gives CASSFNRSNQPQHF. The chain recombines TRBV5-1 with TRBJ1-5, with a tentative D call TRBD1 (5 bases). Germline CDR1 SGHRS, CDR2 YFSETQ. The CDR3 has 14 amino acids. V was cut by 2 bases and J by 4 bases, with 10 bases left in between.

The V and J genes are TRBV6-5 and TRBJ1-4, with TRBD1 identical over 10 bases. Trimming took 2 bases from V and 7 from J; bases not matched to a gene: 4. The CDR3 is 15 residues long. Germline V lookup: CDR1 MNHEY, CDR2 SVGAGI. CDR3 sequence: CASSYRQGAGEKLFF. In nucleotides, the CDR3 is TGTGCCAGCAGTTACCGACAGGGGGCAGGTGAAAAACTGTTTTTT.

The V and J genes are TRBV28 and TRBJ1-2; 8 bases match TRBD1. Germline loops: CDR1 MDHEN, CDR2 SYDVKM. The V gene end was trimmed by 7 bases and the J gene end by 6 bases; junction bases not matched to a gene: 13. There are 15 residues in the CDR3. The CDR3 coding sequence is TGTGCCAGCACCGCAATGGACAGGGCCCTGGATGGCTACACCTTC. Amino acid sequence: CASTAMDRALDGYTF.

This chain links TRBV5-4 with TRBJ1-2; D gene unclear. The ends were cut back, 0 bases at V and 0 bases at J, with 12 bases in the middle. CDR3 length: 16 residues. Germline CDR1 SGHNT, CDR2 YYREEE (reference sequence). CDR3 region: CASSLGLTEANYGYTF. The CDR3 DNA is TGTGCCAGCAGCTTGGGGCTCACAGAAGCTAACTATGGCTACACCTTC.

In its sample, this clone was seen a few times. This chain connects TRBV5-4 to TRBJ1-3; D uncertain. The CDR3 is made up of 14 amino acids. With 4 bases removed from V and 0 bases from J, the gap between germline ends came to 8 bases. Germline assignment: CDR1 SGHNT and CDR2 YYREEE (reference sequence). The CDR3 sequence is CASSVPGSGNTIYF. In DNA form, the CDR3 reads TGTGCCAGCAGCGTTCCGGGCTCTGGAAACACCATATATTTT.

The V call is TRBV5-1, the J call TRBJ2-1; 12 nucleotides match TRBD2. The CDR3 length is 17 residues. Germline CDR1 is SGHRS and CDR2 is YFSETQ. J gave up 0 bases and V 7 bases, and 8 bases lay outside the gene matches. The CDR3 sequence: CASGRLAGVTSYNEQFF. The DNA of the CDR3 is TGCGCCAGCGGTCGACTAGCGGGAGTTACCTCCTACAATGAGCAGTTCTTC.

The V call is TRBV19, the J call TRBJ2-5; D is perhaps TRBD2 (5 bases). The CDR3 sequence is 13 residues long. Germline values: CDR1 LNHDA, CDR2 SQIVND (reference sequence). Trimming shortened V by 6 bases and J by 5 bases, and 13 bases separated the two germline ends. CDR3 loop: CASRDRGAETQYF. In DNA, the CDR3 is TGTGCCAGTAGAGACCGGGGAGCGGAGACCCAGTACTTC.

The chain couples TRBV27 to TRBJ2-1; 11 bases map to TRBD2. The junction had 10 bases not matched to a gene; V was cut back by 2 bases and J by 7 bases. CDR1 MNHEY and CDR2 SMNVEV come from the germline V gene (reference sequence). The CDR3 has 17 residues. DNA for the CDR3: TGTGCCAGCAGTTTAGGATTGGGCCTAGCGGGAGGTAATGAGCAGTTCTTC. This translates into CASSLGLGLAGGNEQFF.

The V call is TRBV7-9, the J call TRBJ1-2, with no clear D. Germline CDR1 is SEHNR and CDR2 is FQNEAQ (reference sequence). The CDR3 loop spans 11 amino acids. V was pared by 4 bases and J by 4 bases, with 4 bases between. The CDR3 region has the DNA TGTGCCAGCAGCTCTTTCTATGGCTACACCTTC. Residues: CASSSFYGYTF.

The V gene is TRBV7-9, the J gene TRBJ2-3; TRBD2 matches at 16 bases. Germline lookup yields CDR1 SEHNR and CDR2 FQNEAQ (reference sequence). The CDR3 contains 16 residues. V gave up 5 bases and J gave up 5 bases; unmatched junction bases: 4. The CDR3, as DNA: TGTGCCAGCAGCCCGGGACTAGCGGGAGGGAAAGATACGCAGTATTTT. It specifies CASSPGLAGGKDTQYF.

The J gene is TRBJ1-5, the V gene TRBV5-8; D ambiguous. Germline V gene data show CDR1 as SGHTS and CDR2 as YDEGEE. V dropped 0 bases and J dropped 3 bases, with 7 bases sitting between them. The CDR3 has 14 residues. The CDR3 nucleotides read TGTGCCAGCAGCTTGGGAGGGATCAATCAGCCCCAGCATTTT. It codes for CASSLGGINQPQHF.

This clone was detected only once. CDR3 nucleotide sequence: TGTGCCAGCAGCGTATTAGGGACTCCTGAAACCGGGGAGCTGTTTTTT. Protein: CASSVLGTPETGELFF. This chain joins TRBV9 and TRBJ2-2; D is possibly TRBD2 (6 bases). V lost 1 base and J 5 bases, leaving 15 bases between the germline ends. The CDR3 has 16 amino acids. The germline CDR1 and CDR2 sequences are SGDLS and YYNGEE.

The chain has TRBV5-4 and TRBJ2-3; 11 bases agree with TRBD2. Looked up from germline, CDR1 is SGHNT and CDR2 is YYREEE (reference sequence). The junction had 7 bases not matched to a gene; V was cut back by 2 bases and J by 2 bases. This CDR3 has 17 residues. The CDR3 region has the DNA TGTGCCAGCAGCTTCGGTAGCGGGAGGGCCAACACAGATACGCAGTATTTT. This sequence encodes CASSFGSGRANTDTQYF.

The chain is built from TRBV6-5 and TRBJ2-2; 7 bases match TRBD2. V was pared by 7 bases and J by 6 bases, with 2 bases of the junction left unmatched. Germline V gene sequence: CDR1 MNHEY, CDR2 SVGAGI. This CDR3 region has 12 residues. The CDR3 DNA follows: TGTGCCAGCAACCGGGGGGCCGGGGAGCTGTTTTTT. Translation gives CASNRGAGELFF.

V gene TRBV7-9 combines with J gene TRBJ1-5, with D maybe TRBD1 (6 bases). V was trimmed by 7 bases and J by 2 bases, leaving 18 bases between them. Germline V gene data show CDR1 as SEHNR and CDR2 as FQNEAQ (reference sequence). This CDR3 is 16 amino acids long. Here the CDR3 reads CASTFGTSLGNQPQHF. DNA of the CDR3: TGTGCCAGCACCTTCGGGACATCTTTGGGCAATCAGCCCCAGCATTTT.

J is TRBJ2-3 and V is TRBV3-1 (or the pseudogene TRBV3-2); D is undetermined. This CDR3 comprises 12 residues. Trimming shortened V by 4 bases and J by 9 bases, and 11 bases separated the two germline ends. The V gene's germline CDR1 is LGHDT and CDR2 YNNKEL (reference sequence). The CDR3 protein is CASSPASSTQYF. The CDR3 nucleotides are TGTGCCAGCAGCCCCGCCAGTAGCACGCAGTATTTT.

The chain links TRBV28 to TRBJ2-1; 9 nucleotides line up with TRBD2. The CDR3 has 14 amino acids. V shed 6 bases and J 8 bases; nucleotides not matched to a gene: 8. The germline V gene encodes CDR1 MDHEN and CDR2 SYDVKM. This CDR3 is CASRGSSGIHEQFF. The CDR3 nucleotides read TGTGCCAGCAGGGGGTCTAGCGGGATCCATGAGCAGTTCTTC.